This T cell receptor beta chain was recovered during a study of cytomegalovirus exposure and HLA in healthy donors. The length of the CDR3 is 15 residues. Germline V lookup: CDR1 LNHDA, CDR2 SQIVND (reference sequence). Trimming pared 7 bases from V and 7 bases from J, leaving 19 bases between. PCR was performed using 60 Vbeta and 13 Jbeta primers. Using immunoSEQ multiplex PCR, the repertoire was profiled, and TCRdb retains in-frame clones only, with some absent. The sample contains around 110,000 clones, around a tenth of which appear only once. The sample taken for sequencing was PBMCs. The receptor was isolated from a young man in good health and CMV-seronegative. This rearrangement joins TRBV19 to TRBJ2-2; a weak D match, TRBD2 (6 bases). For the CDR3, the DNA is TGTGCCAGTATCCTCGGAGGGTCTGGGAGCGGGGAGCTGTTTTTT. This translates into CASILGGSGSGELFF.